This T cell receptor (beta chain) came from a study of T cells in Graves' hyperthyroidism and ophthalmopathy. General observations from the study: Most thyroid clonotypes with frequency above 0.001 were detected in blood.

This clonotype showed up just a few times. What it binds is not known. The source material, RNA transcripts, was used to amplify TCR beta CDR3 regions. With the HTBI primer set, the TCR CDR3 went through a first round of RT-PCR. TCRdb reanalysed the multiplex PCR reads using MiXCR and keeps one entry per CDR3 protein. Among around 370,000 distinct CDR3 sequences, about a fifth were seen once, and the ten largest hold 40%. Exclusion followed for patients with uncontrolled infection, other autoimmune disease, pregnancy or lactation. Clinical symptoms, serum thyroxine, TRAb, thyroid ultrasound and orbital computed tomography established diagnosis. Trimming cost V 4 bases and J 3 bases; bases outside gene matches: 1. CDR3 length equals 13 residues. Germline values: CDR1 KGHDR, CDR2 SFDVKD.

The chain employs TRBV24-1 and TRBJ1-1; 7 nucleotides agree with TRBD1. The clonotype originates from a man aged 18 to 30 with Graves' ophthalmopathy. Sequencing was done on a sample of blood. The CDR3 loop reads CATSDGQDTEAFF. The CDR3 coding sequence is TGTGCCACCAGTGACGGACAGGACACTGAAGCTTTCTTT.